The 32 T cell receptor beta chains listed next were all sequenced from one sample in a study of blood T cell repertoires in COVID-19. The repertoire was sequenced with immunoSEQ multiplex PCR; TCRdb's copy has only in-frame clones and lacks some. The sample lists about 200,000 clones, 80% to 85% seen once, with roughly 5% in the top ten. Input material: peripheral blood. These receptors were collected from a human donor in a cohort sampled during active COVID-19.

The chain is built from TRBV6-2 or TRBV6-3 and TRBJ2-2; 7 bases are shared with TRBD2. Losses at the gene ends were 3 bases for V and 4 bases for J; bases not matched to a gene: 8. This CDR3 comprises 16 residues. Germline CDR1 reads MNHEY; CDR2 reads SVGEGT. CDR3 in DNA: TGTGCCAGCAGTTATACCGCGGGAGTATCCACCGGGGAGCTGTTTTTT. This encodes CASSYTAGVSTGELFF.

This clone has a single count. The chain carries TRBV7-8 and TRBJ2-1; D is perhaps TRBD2 (5 bases). Trimming left V 5 bases short and J 10 bases short, with 9 bases between. Germline V gives CDR1 SGHVS, CDR2 FQNEAQ. The CDR3 is 11 residues long. The CDR3, as DNA: TGTGCCAGCAGCCCGGGCGGGGAGCAGTTCTTC. Amino acids: CASSPGGEQFF.

The V call is TRBV9, the J call TRBJ1-2, with D hard to call. Trimming stripped 2 bases from V and 0 bases from J, with 11 bases between. Germline values: CDR1 SGDLS, CDR2 YYNGEE. This CDR3 contains 15 residues. This chain's CDR3 is CASSVFQNANYGYTF. The CDR3, as DNA: TGTGCCAGCAGCGTTTTCCAGAATGCTAACTATGGCTACACCTTC.

This chain connects TRBV6-2 or TRBV6-3 to TRBJ2-3, with TRBD2 identical over 8 bases. The V segment lost 5 bases and the J segment 0 bases; nucleotides outside the gene matches: 4. This CDR3 spans 15 amino acids. CDR1 is MNHEY and CDR2 is SVGEGT in the germline V gene. In nucleotides, the CDR3 is TGTGCCAGCAGTCAACTAGCGGATAGCACAGATACGCAGTATTTT. As protein: CASSQLADSTDTQYF.

V is TRBV28 and J is TRBJ1-6; 10 nucleotides agree with TRBD1. V was clipped by 5 bases and J by 10 bases; unmatched bases: 8. Germline values: CDR1 MDHEN, CDR2 SYDVKM. The CDR3 covers 15 residues. In DNA, the CDR3 is TGTGCCAGCAGTCCCCCGGGACAGGGGTGGTCACCCCTCCACTTT. Translating gives CASSPPGQGWSPLHF.

This clone was seen more than once but under ten times. The CDR3 is CASSRQGAFGNTIYF. The DNA for the CDR3 is TGTGCCAGCAGCCGTCAGGGGGCCTTTGGAAACACCATATATTTT. The chain is built from TRBV28 and TRBJ1-3; 8 positions match TRBD1. V trimming: 6 bases; J trimming: 3 bases; junction bases outside the gene matches: 7. Germline V lookup: CDR1 MDHEN, CDR2 SYDVKM. The CDR3 runs to 15 residues.

The V call is TRBV2, the J call TRBJ2-1; possible D gene TRBD1, 6 bases. Trimming removed 3 bases at V and 4 bases at J, with 13 bases between. The length of the CDR3 is 15 residues. Per germline, CDR1 SNHLY and CDR2 FYNNEI. CDR3 DNA: TGTGCCAGCAGTGACGGACAGCTTCTATACAATGAGCAGTTCTTC. Its protein product is CASSDGQLLYNEQFF. The complete variable domain, with remaining parts taken from reference TRBV2 and TRBJ2-1, reads EPEVTQTPSHQVTQMGQEVILRCVPISNHLYFYWYRQILGQKVEFLVSFYNNEISEKSEIFDDQFSVERPDGSNFTLKIRSTKLEDSAMYFCASSDGQLLYNEQFFGPGTRLTVL.

The chain combines TRBV5-1 with TRBJ2-5, with a possible D match to TRBD1 (5 bases). The CDR3 consists of 13 residues. Germline V gene data show CDR1 as SGHRS and CDR2 as YFSETQ. Trimming pared 2 bases from V and 5 bases from J, leaving 10 bases between. The CDR3 region has the DNA TGCGCCAGCAGCTTTCAGGGAACCGAGACCCAGTACTTC. As protein: CASSFQGTETQYF.

The chain recombines TRBV6-2 or TRBV6-3 with TRBJ2-6, with 8 bases aligning to TRBD1. The CDR3 contains 17 residues. V lost 2 bases to trimming and J lost 2 bases; unmatched junction nucleotides: 5. Germline V gene lookup returns CDR1 MNHEY and CDR2 SVGEGT. The CDR3 loop reads CASSYRRGLAGANVLTF. For the CDR3, the DNA is TGTGCCAGCAGTTACCGCAGGGGGCTTGCTGGGGCCAACGTCCTGACTTTC.

This clone was seen a few times. This chain connects TRBV5-1 to TRBJ1-4, with TRBD1 matching 7 bases. The CDR3 is 15 residues long. The junction had 11 bases not matched to a gene; V was cut back by 4 bases and J by 8 bases. The germline gives CDR1 SGHRS, CDR2 YFSETQ. The CDR3 is CASSATGAQGEKLFF. CDR3 sequence (DNA): TGCGCCAGCAGCGCCACAGGGGCCCAGGGGGAAAAACTGTTTTTT.

The chain combines TRBV28 with TRBJ1-1, with TRBD1 matching over 7 bases. Per the germline V gene, CDR1 is MDHEN and CDR2 is SYDVKM. The CDR3 loop spans 15 amino acids. V trimming: 0 bases; J trimming: 3 bases; junction bases outside the gene matches: 4. The CDR3 DNA reads as TGTGCCAGCAGTTTATGGACAGGGTTGGACACTGAAGCTTTCTTT. It yields the protein CASSLWTGLDTEAFF. The entire variable domain, with the rest obtained from reference TRBV28 and TRBJ1-1, is as follows: DVKVTQSSRYLVKRTGEKVFLECVQDMDHENMFWYRQDPGLGLRLIYFSYDVKMKEKGDIPEGYSVSREKKERFSLILESASTNQTSMYLCASSLWTGLDTEAFFGQGTRLTVV.

The rearrangement joins TRBV2 to TRBJ2-6; 7 bases line up with TRBD1. V lost 8 bases and J lost 0; bases outside the gene matches: 7. CDR3 length equals 16 residues. Germline V gives CDR1 SNHLY, CDR2 FYNNEI. The DNA of the CDR3 is TGTGCCAGCGGCCCTGACAGGGCCTCTGGGGCCAACGTCCTGACTTTC. Residues: CASGPDRASGANVLTF.

The chain is built from TRBV25-1 and TRBJ2-7; D is uncertain. The germline CDR1 and CDR2 sequences are MGHDK and SYGVNS. Trimming shortened V by 3 bases and J by 2 bases, and 11 bases separated the two germline ends. This CDR3 is 14 amino acids long. The CDR3 reads CASSDEVYTYEQYF. In DNA form, the CDR3 reads TGTGCCAGCAGTGATGAGGTCTATACCTACGAGCAGTACTTC.

This chain connects TRBV7-2 to TRBJ1-4; maybe TRBD1 (5 bases). The CDR3 runs to 15 residues. The V end was cut by 8 bases, the J end by 4 bases, with 17 bases between. Germline V lookup: CDR1 SGHTA, CDR2 FQGNSA. CDR3 in DNA: TGTGCCAGCTCCGCCCGGGACTTCCTTAATGAAAAACTGTTTTTT. The encoded protein is CASSARDFLNEKLFF.

The CDR3 region is CASSLAPGTYGLAGEQFF. The CDR3 DNA reads as TGTGCCAGCAGCTTAGCGCCGGGGACTTACGGACTAGCCGGGGAGCAGTTCTTC. The chain links TRBV7-8 to TRBJ2-1; 8 nucleotides match TRBD2. The CDR3 contains 18 residues. Germline V lookup: CDR1 SGHVS, CDR2 FQNEAQ. The ends lost 0 bases at V and 10 bases at J; junction bases unmatched: 17.

This clone appeared a few times. This chain links TRBV21-1 with TRBJ2-3; TRBD1 was called by the table and not checked on the DNA. TRBV21-1 is a pseudogene locus. CDR3 length: 19 residues. The CDR3 here is CASSKKKALRRQGVDTQYF. The CDR3 DNA reads as TGTGCCAGCAGCAAAAAGAAGGCGTTGCGGCGGCAAGGGGTGGATACGCAGTATTTT.

This clone came up once. The chain employs TRBV6-5 and TRBJ1-1; 7 positions match TRBD1. After removal of 5 bases from V and 3 bases from J, the junction contained 9 bases not matched to a gene. The CDR3 has 15 amino acids. CDR1 is MNHEY, CDR2 SVGAGI, per germline. CDR3 sequence reads: CASSHRQGWDTEAFF. The CDR3 nucleotides are TGTGCCAGCAGTCACCGACAGGGATGGGACACTGAAGCTTTCTTT.

This rearrangement joins TRBV6-5 to TRBJ2-7, with 11 bases fitting TRBD2. Germline loops: CDR1 MNHEY, CDR2 SVGAGI. This CDR3 comprises 16 residues. J was trimmed by 4 bases and V by 1 base; bases with no gene match: 6. The CDR3 here is CASSYFPLAGVYEQYF. For the CDR3, the DNA is TGTGCCAGCAGTTACTTCCCACTAGCGGGAGTGTACGAGCAGTACTTC.

A note on this clone: Other nucleotide sequences from this sample produce the same CDR3. This sequence joins TRBV19 and TRBJ2-7, with TRBD2 matching over 7 bases. Losses at the gene ends were 5 bases for V and 4 bases for J; bases not matched to a gene: 2. This CDR3 has 12 residues. CDR1 and CDR2 from the germline V gene are LNHDA and SQIVND (reference sequence). For the CDR3, the DNA is TGTGCCAGTAGTCGCGGGGGTTACGAGCAGTACTTC. Translated: CASSRGGYEQYF.

This sequence joins TRBV7-2 and TRBJ2-1, with unresolved D. The germline V and J ends were trimmed by 1 base and 10 bases, with 8 bases remaining between them. From germline, CDR1 is SGHTA and CDR2 FQGNSA. CDR3 size: 12 residues. The CDR3 region has the DNA TGTGCCAGCAGCTTAGTGAGGTCAGAGCAGTTCTTC. Translation: CASSLVRSEQFF.

V usage is TRBV2 and J usage is TRBJ2-7, with 7 bases aligning to TRBD1. This CDR3 has 17 amino acids. Germline V lookup: CDR1 SNHLY, CDR2 FYNNEI. After removal of 10 bases from V and 0 bases from J, the junction contained 18 bases not matched to a gene. CDR3 nucleotide sequence: TGTGCCACCACACCGGGACAGTTGGATCCAATCTCCTACGAGCAGTACTTC. Encoded protein: CATTPGQLDPISYEQYF.

The gene calls are TRBV19 and TRBJ2-5; possible D gene TRBD2, 6 bases. The ends were cut back, 3 bases at V and 2 bases at J, with 16 bases in the middle. The CDR3 has 16 residues. Per germline, CDR1 LNHDA and CDR2 SQIVND (reference sequence). CDR3 amino acids: CASSIVLAIGQETQYF. The CDR3 DNA is TGTGCCAGTAGTATCGTACTAGCCATAGGACAAGAGACCCAGTACTTC.

Note on this clone: A clone one base away is much larger, so this may be a read error. The rearrangement links TRBV27 to TRBJ1-5, with 8 bases fitting TRBD1. Germline CDR1 MNHEY, CDR2 SMNVEV (reference sequence). V shed 6 bases, J shed 4 bases, and the junction held 2 bases outside the gene matches. The CDR3 totals 13 residues. The CDR3 sequence is CASRRTGNQPQHF. In DNA form, the CDR3 reads TGTGCCAGCAGGCGGACAGGGAATCAGCCCCAGCATTTT.

The V gene is TRBV25-1, the J gene TRBJ2-1; the D gene is possibly TRBD1 (5 bases). The CDR3 has 15 amino acids. CDR1 is MGHDK, CDR2 SYGVNS, per germline. The V end lost 2 bases, the J end lost 2 bases, and 10 bases lay between the germline ends. The DNA of the CDR3 is TGTGCCAGCAGTGAAACCTCCAGGGCCTACAATGAGCAGTTCTTC. It translates to CASSETSRAYNEQFF.

In nucleotides, the CDR3 is TGTGCCAGCTCAGCGGGACAGGGGGCCTCCTCTGGAAACACCATATATTTT. Amino acid sequence: CASSAGQGASSGNTIYF. The chain is built from TRBV18 and TRBJ1-3; 12 nucleotides match TRBD1. V lost 5 bases to trimming and J lost 0 bases; unmatched junction nucleotides: 5. CDR1 is KGHSH, CDR2 LQKENI, per germline. This CDR3 spans 17 amino acids.

The chain joins TRBV24-1 to TRBJ2-5; 7 nucleotides agree with TRBD2. Germline V gives CDR1 KGHDR, CDR2 SFDVKD. Trimming took 5 bases from V and 5 from J; bases not matched to a gene: 10. The CDR3 runs to 15 residues. CDR3 DNA: TGTGCCACCAGTGCTTACGGAGCGGGATGGGAGACCCAGTACTTC. Protein: CATSAYGAGWETQYF.

The J gene is TRBJ2-7, the V gene TRBV10-3; the D gene is possibly TRBD2 (6 bases). V gave up 2 bases and J gave up 4 bases, with 6 bases separating them. Germline CDR1 and CDR2: ENHRY and SYGVKD. The CDR3 runs 12 residues. This CDR3 reads CAISEAGYEQYF. The CDR3 region has the DNA TGTGCCATCAGTGAGGCGGGGTACGAGCAGTACTTC.

The genes are TRBV12-5 and TRBJ1-1; TRBD1 agrees at 8 bases. Germline loops: CDR1 LGHNT, CDR2 FRNRAP. This CDR3 comprises 17 residues. After removal of 1 base from V and 3 bases from J, the junction contained 10 bases not matched to a gene. CDR3 DNA: TGTGCTAGTGGTTTGGGCCACAAGGACAGGGTGGACACTGAAGCTTTCTTT. This codes for CASGLGHKDRVDTEAFF.

In regard to this clone: In the same sample, other DNA sequences code for this CDR3. This sequence joins TRBV5-1 and TRBJ2-1, with 9 positions matching TRBD1. CDR1 and CDR2 from the germline V gene are SGHRS and YFSETQ. This CDR3 has 15 residues. Trimming removed 0 bases from V and 7 bases from J; junction bases left unmatched: 5. This CDR3 reads CASSLAGTGINEQFF. DNA for the CDR3: TGCGCCAGCAGCTTGGCCGGGACAGGGATAAATGAGCAGTTCTTC.

V gene TRBV18 combines with J gene TRBJ1-1; unclear D gene. The ends were cut back, 1 base at V and 6 bases at J, with 12 bases in the middle. Germline CDR1 KGHSH, CDR2 LQKENI. CDR3 length equals 14 residues. CDR3 amino acids: CASSPLSELSEAFF. CDR3 sequence (DNA): TGTGCCAGCTCACCACTCTCGGAGTTGTCTGAAGCTTTCTTT. The entire variable domain, with the rest obtained from reference TRBV18 and TRBJ1-1, is as follows: NAGVMQNPRHLVRRRGQEARLRCSPMKGHSHVYWYRQLPEEGLKFMVYLQKENIIDESGMPKERFSAEFPKEGPSILRIQQVVRGDSAAYFCASSPLSELSEAFFGQGTRLTVV.

The V and J genes are TRBV11-2 and TRBJ2-7; D may be TRBD1 (6 bases). CDR1 is SGHAT, CDR2 FQNNGV, per germline. V shed 0 bases and J shed 3 bases, with 12 bases lying between them. The CDR3 spans 15 residues. The CDR3 DNA follows: TGTGCCAGCAGCTTAGAGCAACAGGGCGGCTACGAGCAGTACTTC. It translates to CASSLEQQGGYEQYF.

This chain uses TRBV4-3 with TRBJ2-1, with 12 bases matching TRBD2. Germline V gene sequence: CDR1 LGHNA, CDR2 YSLEER. This CDR3 is 16 amino acids long. With V trimmed by 8 bases and J by 8 bases, 13 bases remained unmatched. The DNA of the CDR3 is TGCGCCAGCGGGACACAGACTAGCGGGAGATTCGATGAGCAGTTCTTC. Translating it yields CASGTQTSGRFDEQFF.